These 4 T cell receptor beta chains were all obtained from the same sample, sequenced in a study of response to subunit inactivated influenza vaccine. TCRdb re-called the RT-PCR reads through MiXCR, storing one row per CDR3 protein. Seen here are around 530,000 distinct CDR3 sequences, approximately 10% observed once, and the top ten hold 10% to 13%. This material consisted of PBMCs from blood, taken on the day of vaccination. Source of these receptors: a man in his forties or fifties who received an inactivated influenza vaccine.

This clonotype was picked up a small number of times. The gene calls are TRBV7-2 and TRBJ1-1; D may be TRBD1 (5 bases). CDR1 is SGHTA and CDR2 is FQGNSA in the germline V gene. V was shortened by 1 base and J by 4 bases, with 16 bases between the two germline ends. CDR3 size: 16 residues. The CDR3 is CASSLVGRASGTEAFF. Here the CDR3 DNA reads TGTGCCAGCAGCTTAGTGGGCAGGGCGAGCGGCACTGAAGCTTTCTTT. Full variable domain (rest looked up from reference TRBV7-2 and TRBJ1-1): GAGVSQSPSNKVTEKGKDVELRCDPISGHTALYWYRQSLGQGLEFLIYFQGNSAPDKSGLPSDRFSAERTGGSVSTLTIQRTQQEDSAVYLCASSLVGRASGTEAFFGQGTRLTVV.

This clonotype was seen more than once but under ten times. The chain is built from TRBV19 and TRBJ1-6; D not certain. The V gene lost 2 bases and the J gene lost 4 bases, with 6 bases spanning the gap. CDR1 is LNHDA and CDR2 is SQIVND in the germline V gene (reference sequence). CDR3 length equals 14 residues. CDR3 nucleotide sequence: TGTGCCAGTAGTATATCCGCTTATAATTCACCCCTCCACTTT. This encodes CASSISAYNSPLHF. The full variable domain, in which reference TRBV19 and TRBJ1-6 provide the parts outside the CDR3, is DGGITQSPKYLFRKEGQNVTLSCEQNLNHDAMYWYRQDPGQGLRLIYYSQIVNDFQKGDIAEGYSVSREKKESFPLTVTSAQKNPTAFYLCASSISAYNSPLHFGNGTRLTVT.

This clonotype was picked up a small number of times. This chain joins TRBV20-1 and TRBJ2-7; 9 bases line up with TRBD2. This CDR3 is built from 12 residues. Germline V gives CDR1 DFQATT, CDR2 SNEGSKA (reference sequence). The chain's CDR3 is CSPGLAEYEQYF. The CDR3 region has the DNA TGCAGCCCGGGACTAGCAGAATACGAGCAGTACTTC.

At least ten counts were recorded for this clonotype. The chain recombines TRBV12-3 or TRBV12-4 with TRBJ2-1, with D unclear. The V end was cut by 3 bases, the J end by 10 bases, with 10 bases between. The CDR3 loop spans 12 amino acids. The CDR3 here is CASSFSRPEQFF. The CDR3 DNA reads TGTGCCAGCAGTTTCAGTCGCCCGGAGCAGTTCTTC.